This is a list of T cell receptor beta chains from one sample in a study of blood T cell repertoires in COVID-19. Profiled with immunoSEQ multiplex PCR; TCRdb holds only in-frame clones, not every one. The table has approximately 380,000 clones, around 85% seen once. Sequenced: peripheral blood. Every receptor here comes from a woman aged 18-35 years with acute or convalescent COVID-19. Each CDR3 is given with its conserved first and last residue. Fields, in order: D gene, J gene, V gene, clone size, CDR3 DNA, CDR3 protein. D genes are given only for firm matches. Where a row states a size, it is once, few, many or the class of an expanded clone; other rows omit it.

d_call: -
j_call: TRBJ2-3
v_call: TRBV7-7
clone_size: -
cdr3_nt: TGTGCCAGCAGCTCGGGGACTTGGGGCTCAGATACGCAGTATTTT
cdr3_aa: CASSSGTWGSDTQYF

d_call: TRBD1
j_call: TRBJ1-2
v_call: TRBV28
clone_size: -
cdr3_nt: TGTGCCAGCAGTCCTGGACAGGGAGACTATGGCTACACCTTC
cdr3_aa: CASSPGQGDYGYTF

d_call: TRBD1
j_call: TRBJ1-2
v_call: TRBV11-2
clone_size: -
cdr3_nt: TGTGCCAGCAGCTTAGTGAGGGGGACAGGGGGCAATGACTATGGCTACACCTTC
cdr3_aa: CASSLVRGTGGNDYGYTF

d_call: TRBD1
j_call: TRBJ1-2
v_call: TRBV24-1
clone_size: few
cdr3_nt: TGTGCCACCAGTGAGGGGACAGGGGCCCACTATGGCTACACCTTC
cdr3_aa: CATSEGTGAHYGYTF

d_call: TRBD1
j_call: TRBJ1-6
v_call: TRBV28
clone_size: -
cdr3_nt: TGTGCCAGCAGCTACCGGGACAGGGTATACAATTCACCCCTCCACTTT
cdr3_aa: CASSYRDRVYNSPLHF

d_call: -
j_call: TRBJ1-5
v_call: TRBV7-9
clone_size: -
cdr3_nt: TGTGCCAGCAGCTTAGTCGGTGCGGGGAATCAGCCCCAGCATTTT
cdr3_aa: CASSLVGAGNQPQHF

d_call: -
j_call: TRBJ1-5
v_call: TRBV7-8
clone_size: -
cdr3_nt: TGTGCCAGCAGCTTAGATGGCGGAGGGCTTCAGCCCCAGCATTTT
cdr3_aa: CASSLDGGGLQPQHF

d_call: -
j_call: TRBJ1-1
v_call: TRBV28
clone_size: -
cdr3_nt: TGTGCCAGCAGTTTACCGGGGGGGGACACTGAAGCTTTCTTT
cdr3_aa: CASSLPGGDTEAFF

d_call: -
j_call: TRBJ2-7
v_call: TRBV4-1
clone_size: once
cdr3_nt: TGCGCCAGCAGCCAAGATTTACCAGGGGCTTCGTGGGAGCAGTACTTC
cdr3_aa: CASSQDLPGASWEQYF

d_call: TRBD1
j_call: TRBJ2-7
v_call: TRBV9
clone_size: -
cdr3_nt: TGTGCCAGCAGCCTAGGGACAGGTATCCACGAGCAGTACTTC
cdr3_aa: CASSLGTGIHEQYF

d_call: -
j_call: TRBJ1-4
v_call: TRBV30
clone_size: once
cdr3_nt: TGTGCCTGGAGTGGAAGGGGAAAACTGTTTTTT
cdr3_aa: CAWSGRGKLFF

d_call: -
j_call: TRBJ2-1
v_call: TRBV7-3
clone_size: once
cdr3_nt: TGTGCCAGCAGCCACGGACTTAGCCCCTACGATGAGCAGTTCTTC
cdr3_aa: CASSHGLSPYDEQFF

d_call: -
j_call: TRBJ1-2
v_call: TRBV9
clone_size: few
cdr3_nt: TGTGCCAGCAGCCCCCGGCAGGGCTCCTCTGGGGGCTACACCTTC
cdr3_aa: CASSPRQGSSGGYTF

d_call: -
j_call: TRBJ2-7
v_call: TRBV6-5
clone_size: -
cdr3_nt: TGTGCCAGCTCACAGGGTCGCCACGAGCAGTACTTC
cdr3_aa: CASSQGRHEQYF

d_call: TRBD2
j_call: TRBJ2-1
v_call: TRBV5-1
clone_size: -
cdr3_nt: TGCGCCAGCAGCTTGAGTCTAGCGGGGGGTCTATTCTACAATGAGCAGTTCTTC
cdr3_aa: CASSLSLAGGLFYNEQFF